This section outlines one T cell receptor (beta chain) sequence together with its context. The V gene end was trimmed by 0 bases and the J gene end by 1 base; junction bases not matched to a gene: 5. Germline V gene sequence: CDR1 SGHDT, CDR2 YYEEEE. This CDR3 has 16 amino acids. This sample is drawn from a study of blood T cell repertoires in COVID-19. Study information: Whether acute or convalescent, the COVID-19 samples came from the United States, Italy and Spain. PBMCs, B-cell-depleted T cells, or T cells were the source of the cDNA or gDNA that made up the material.

Per the study methods: How many nucleated cells were present was estimated from reference gene primer amplification. The method was immunoSEQ multiplex PCR; TCRdb's version includes in-frame clones alone and lacks a portion of them. That table gives V, J and clone size, and the DNA gave D and trimming. This sample has 180,000 or so clones, with around 80% found just once. Input material: peripheral blood. The V gene is TRBV5-6, the J gene TRBJ2-7; 9 nucleotides match TRBD2. This sequence originates from a human donor with acute or convalescent COVID-19. The donor label of this sample is uncertain. CDR3 sequence (DNA): TGTGCCAGCAGCTTGGAACGCGGGAGGGGATCCTACGAGCAGTACTTC. Encoded protein: CASSLERGRGSYEQYF.